This T cell receptor (beta chain) was found in a study of PD-1 blockade in mismatch repair-deficient tumors. Study outcomes and limitations: Tumor-resident clones, often absent from pretreatment blood, expanded after pembrolizumab and then contracted.

This table comes from immunoSEQ multiplex PCR, and its TCRdb copy is limited to in-frame clones, with some not included. Of 20,000 to 30,000 clones listed, about 88% are singletons. TCR sequencing covered a few patients who responded to pembrolizumab. The CDR3 spans 15 residues. The V gene's germline CDR1 is MNHEY and CDR2 SVGAGI. The trim removed 5 bases at V and 0 bases at J, leaving 6 bases unmatched. A word on this clone: Its antigen is currently unknown.

This clonotype was sampled from an adult with mismatch repair-deficient cancer. The starting material was PBMCs, obtained before pembrolizumab treatment. The chain joins TRBV6-5 to TRBJ1-1; TRBD1 matches at 7 bases. CDR3 region: CASSGGQVLNTEAFF. The CDR3 nucleotides read TGTGCCAGCAGTGGCGGACAGGTCTTGAACACTGAAGCTTTCTTT.